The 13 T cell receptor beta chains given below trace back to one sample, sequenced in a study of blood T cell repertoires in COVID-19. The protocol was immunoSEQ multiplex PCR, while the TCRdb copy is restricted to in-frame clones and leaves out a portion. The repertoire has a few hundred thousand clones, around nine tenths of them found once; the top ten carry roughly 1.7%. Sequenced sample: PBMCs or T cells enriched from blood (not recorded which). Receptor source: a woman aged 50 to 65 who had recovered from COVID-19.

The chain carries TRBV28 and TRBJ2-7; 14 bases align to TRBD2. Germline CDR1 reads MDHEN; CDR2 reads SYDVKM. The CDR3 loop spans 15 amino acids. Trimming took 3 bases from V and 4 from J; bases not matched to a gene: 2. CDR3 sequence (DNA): TGTGCCAGCAGTTTCGGGACTAGCGGGAGTTACGAGCAGTACTTC. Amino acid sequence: CASSFGTSGSYEQYF.

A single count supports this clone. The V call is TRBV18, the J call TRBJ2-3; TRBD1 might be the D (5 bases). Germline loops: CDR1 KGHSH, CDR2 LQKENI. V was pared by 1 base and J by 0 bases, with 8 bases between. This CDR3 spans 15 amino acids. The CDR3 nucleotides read TGTGCCAGCTCACCACAGGGGTTTAGCACAGATACGCAGTATTTT. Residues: CASSPQGFSTDTQYF.

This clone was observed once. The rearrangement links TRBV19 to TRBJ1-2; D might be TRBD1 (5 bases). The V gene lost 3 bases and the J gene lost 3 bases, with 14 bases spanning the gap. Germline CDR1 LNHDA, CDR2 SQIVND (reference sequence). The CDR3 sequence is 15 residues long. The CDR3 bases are TGTGCCAGTAGTATCCAGGGCGTATCGGACTATGGCTACACCTTC. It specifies CASSIQGVSDYGYTF.

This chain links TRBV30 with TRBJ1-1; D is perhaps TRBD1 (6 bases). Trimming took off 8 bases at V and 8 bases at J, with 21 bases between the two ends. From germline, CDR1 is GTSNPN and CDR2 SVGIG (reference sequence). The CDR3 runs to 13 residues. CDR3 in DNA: TGTGCCCATAGAGATACAGGGTTGGGGGAAGCTTTCTTT. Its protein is CAHRDTGLGEAFF.

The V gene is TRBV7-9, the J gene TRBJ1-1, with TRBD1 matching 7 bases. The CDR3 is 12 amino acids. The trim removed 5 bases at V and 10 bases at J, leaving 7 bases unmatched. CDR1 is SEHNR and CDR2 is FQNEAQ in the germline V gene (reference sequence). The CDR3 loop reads CASSPTGLAAFF. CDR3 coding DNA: TGTGCCAGCAGCCCGACAGGGCTGGCAGCTTTCTTT.

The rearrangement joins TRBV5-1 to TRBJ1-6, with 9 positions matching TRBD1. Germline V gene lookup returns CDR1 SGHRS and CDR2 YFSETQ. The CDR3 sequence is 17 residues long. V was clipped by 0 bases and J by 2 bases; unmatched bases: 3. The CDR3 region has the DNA TGCGCCAGCAGCTTGGGACAGGGGGGACCCTATAATTCACCCCTCCACTTT. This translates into CASSLGQGGPYNSPLHF.

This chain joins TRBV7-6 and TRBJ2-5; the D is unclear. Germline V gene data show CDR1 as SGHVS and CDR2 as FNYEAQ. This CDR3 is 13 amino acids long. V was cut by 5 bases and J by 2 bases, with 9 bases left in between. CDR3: CASSLLIQETQYF. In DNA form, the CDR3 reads TGTGCCAGCAGCCTCCTAATACAAGAGACCCAGTACTTC.

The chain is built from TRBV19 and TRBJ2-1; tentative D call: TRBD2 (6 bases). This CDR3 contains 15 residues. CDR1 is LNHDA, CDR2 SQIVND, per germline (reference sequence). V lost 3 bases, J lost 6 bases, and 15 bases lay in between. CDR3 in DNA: TGTGCCAGTAGTATTCCGCGGGGTAGCGTCAATGAGCAGTTCTTC. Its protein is CASSIPRGSVNEQFF. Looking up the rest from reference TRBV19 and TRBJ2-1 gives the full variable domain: DGGITQSPKYLFRKEGQNVTLSCEQNLNHDAMYWYRQDPGQGLRLIYYSQIVNDFQKGDIAEGYSVSREKKESFPLTVTSAQKNPTAFYLCASSIPRGSVNEQFFGPGTRLTVL.

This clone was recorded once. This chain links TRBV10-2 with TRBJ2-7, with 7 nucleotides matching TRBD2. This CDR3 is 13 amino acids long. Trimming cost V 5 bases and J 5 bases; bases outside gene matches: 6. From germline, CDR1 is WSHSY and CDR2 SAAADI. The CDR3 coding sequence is TGCGCCAGCAGTAGGCCAGCGGGAAACGAGCAGTACTTC. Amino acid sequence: CASSRPAGNEQYF.

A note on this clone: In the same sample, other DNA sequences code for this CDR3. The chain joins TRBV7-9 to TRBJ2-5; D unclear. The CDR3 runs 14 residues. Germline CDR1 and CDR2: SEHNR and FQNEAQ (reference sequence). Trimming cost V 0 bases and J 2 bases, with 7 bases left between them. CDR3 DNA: TGTGCCAGCAGCTTAGCAGCCAGGCAAGAGACCCAGTACTTC. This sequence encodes CASSLAARQETQYF.

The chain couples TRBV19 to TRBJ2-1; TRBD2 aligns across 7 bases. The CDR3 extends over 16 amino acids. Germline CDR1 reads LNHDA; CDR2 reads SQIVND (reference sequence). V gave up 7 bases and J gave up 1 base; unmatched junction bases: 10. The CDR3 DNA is TGTGCCAGTATTGGCCGTAGCGGGTTATCCTACAATGAGCAGTTCTTC. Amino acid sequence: CASIGRSGLSYNEQFF. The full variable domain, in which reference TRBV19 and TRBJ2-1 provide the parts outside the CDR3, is DGGITQSPKYLFRKEGQNVTLSCEQNLNHDAMYWYRQDPGQGLRLIYYSQIVNDFQKGDIAEGYSVSREKKESFPLTVTSAQKNPTAFYLCASIGRSGLSYNEQFFGPGTRLTVL.

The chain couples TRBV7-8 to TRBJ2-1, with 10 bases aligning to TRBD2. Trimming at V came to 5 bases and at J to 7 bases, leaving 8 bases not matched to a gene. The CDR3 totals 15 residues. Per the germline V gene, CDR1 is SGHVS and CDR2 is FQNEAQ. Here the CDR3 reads CASSIKREGLNEQFF. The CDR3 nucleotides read TGTGCCAGCAGCATCAAGCGGGAGGGCCTAAATGAGCAGTTCTTC.

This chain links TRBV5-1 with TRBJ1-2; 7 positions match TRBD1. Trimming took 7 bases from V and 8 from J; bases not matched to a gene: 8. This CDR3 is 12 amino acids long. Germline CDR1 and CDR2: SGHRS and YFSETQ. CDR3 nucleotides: TGCGCCAGCTCACCACAGGGGCTGGGCTACACCTTC. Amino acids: CASSPQGLGYTF.